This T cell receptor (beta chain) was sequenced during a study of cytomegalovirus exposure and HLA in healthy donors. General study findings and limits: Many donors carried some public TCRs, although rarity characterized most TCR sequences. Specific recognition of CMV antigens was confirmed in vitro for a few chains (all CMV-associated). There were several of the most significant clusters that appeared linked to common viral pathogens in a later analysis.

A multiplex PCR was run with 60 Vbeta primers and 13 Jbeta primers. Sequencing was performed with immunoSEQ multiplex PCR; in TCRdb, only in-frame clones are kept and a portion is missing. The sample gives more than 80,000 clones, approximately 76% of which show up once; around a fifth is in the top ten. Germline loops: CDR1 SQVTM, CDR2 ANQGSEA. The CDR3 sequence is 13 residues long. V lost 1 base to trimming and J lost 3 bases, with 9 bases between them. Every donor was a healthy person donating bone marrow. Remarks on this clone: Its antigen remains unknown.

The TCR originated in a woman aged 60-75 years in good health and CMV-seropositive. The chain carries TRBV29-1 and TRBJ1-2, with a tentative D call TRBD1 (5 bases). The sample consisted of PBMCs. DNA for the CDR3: TGCAGCGTTGAAGCGGGGGGGGACTATGGCTACACCTTC. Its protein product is CSVEAGGDYGYTF.